This T cell receptor (beta chain) is from a study of T cells in Graves' hyperthyroidism and ophthalmopathy. Across the study: Peripheral blood was secured at the point of initial diagnosis, before any treatment.

With V trimmed by 5 bases and J by 2 bases, 6 bases remained unmatched. CDR1 and CDR2 from the germline V gene are MNHNS and SASEGT. The CDR3 spans 15 residues. The investigators amplified TCR beta CDR3 regions from RNA transcripts. The TCR CDR3 was amplified in a first-round RT-PCR using the HTBI primer set. TCRdb independently ran MiXCR on the multiplex PCR reads; one entry per CDR3 protein. The profile shows 300,000 to 450,000 distinct CDR3 sequences, roughly 15% of them singletons. At least ten counts were recorded for this clonotype. The rearrangement links TRBV6-1 to TRBJ2-7, with 10 bases fitting TRBD2. The TCR sequence derives from a woman younger than 45 with Graves' ophthalmopathy. Specimen: blood. In nucleotides, the CDR3 is TGTGCCAGCAGTTGGGGTAGCGGGGGGACCTACGAGCAGTACTTC. This sequence encodes CASSWGSGGTYEQYF.